The 22 T cell receptor beta chains below come from one sample, sequenced in a study of T cell clonotyping in hematopoietic cell transplantation. Libraries were prepared by immunoSEQ multiplex PCR; TCRdb keeps only in-frame clonotypes and omits some of them. The sample carries some 40,000 clones, 94% recorded once. The sequenced material came from peripheral blood mononuclear cells. These receptors all come from a woman between 45 and 60 years old in good health. Some clones in this sample may be carry-over from other donors' samples.

The rearrangement joins TRBV28 to TRBJ1-5, with TRBD1 matching over 10 bases. V dropped 6 bases and J dropped 7; count of bases not matched to a gene: 6. The CDR3 runs 14 residues. Germline CDR1 reads MDHEN; CDR2 reads SYDVKM. The CDR3 bases are TGTGCCAGCAGGACAGGGGGCGATTACCAGCCCCAGCATTTT. This codes for CASRTGGDYQPQHF.

The chain uses TRBV25-1 and TRBJ2-3; TRBD2 aligns across 8 bases. The V gene end was trimmed by 5 bases and the J gene end by 0 bases; junction bases not matched to a gene: 10. Germline loops: CDR1 MGHDK, CDR2 SYGVNS. The CDR3 has 17 residues. The CDR3 reads CASSLRGTRGSTDTQYF. The CDR3 DNA is TGTGCCAGCAGTTTGAGGGGGACTAGGGGCAGCACAGATACGCAGTATTTT.

The chain joins TRBV6-5 to TRBJ1-2; D ambiguous. Germline CDR1 MNHEY, CDR2 SVGAGI. V dropped 2 bases and J dropped 6 bases, with 16 bases sitting between them. CDR3 length: 15 amino acids. The DNA of the CDR3 is TGTGCCAGCAGTTACGATAACAGCCCCTCGGATGGCTACACCTTC. The encoded protein is CASSYDNSPSDGYTF.

The chain has TRBV30 and TRBJ2-7, with 7 bases that match TRBD1. The CDR3 is 13 residues long. The germline V gene has CDR1 GTSNPN and CDR2 SVGIG (reference sequence). J was trimmed by 2 bases and V by 2 bases; bases with no gene match: 3. CDR3 DNA: TGTGCCTGGAGTATAGACAGGGCCTACGAGCAGTACTTC. Protein sequence: CAWSIDRAYEQYF.

V usage is TRBV25-1 and J usage is TRBJ2-3; no clear D. Trimming pared 5 bases from V and 4 bases from J, leaving 4 bases between. The CDR3 has 11 amino acids. Germline lookup yields CDR1 MGHDK and CDR2 SYGVNS. The chain's CDR3 is CASSRADTQYF. Here the CDR3 DNA reads TGTGCCAGCAGTAGGGCAGATACGCAGTATTTT.

The genes are TRBV7-3 and TRBJ1-1, with TRBD1 as a possible D gene (5 bases). Trimming cost V 2 bases and J 4 bases, with 11 bases left between them. The germline V gene has CDR1 SGHTA and CDR2 FQGTGA. This CDR3 region has 14 residues. CDR3 sequence (DNA): TGTGCCAGCAGCTTAGGGGGTGGCGGCACTGAAGCTTTCTTT. Translation gives CASSLGGGGTEAFF.

This clone showed up just a few times. The V call is TRBV4-3, the J call TRBJ2-7; D ambiguous. Germline CDR1 is LGHNA and CDR2 is YSLEER. CDR3 size: 15 residues. Trimming stripped 0 bases from V and 0 bases from J, with 9 bases between. The chain's CDR3 is CASSQDLAASYEQYF. CDR3 DNA sequence: TGCGCCAGCAGCCAAGATCTCGCGGCCTCCTACGAGCAGTACTTC.

The chain recombines TRBV11-1 with TRBJ2-3; D uncertain. This CDR3 region has 15 residues. Germline V gene lookup returns CDR1 SGHAT and CDR2 FQDESV (reference sequence). The germline V and J ends were trimmed by 4 bases and 1 base, with 12 bases remaining between them. The CDR3 loop is CASSSGAHRTDTQYF. CDR3 in DNA: TGTGCCAGCAGCTCTGGAGCACACCGCACAGATACGCAGTATTTT. Together with reference TRBV11-1 and TRBJ2-3, the CDR3 gives the full variable domain: EAEVAQSPRYKITEKSQAVAFWCDPISGHATLYWYRQILGQGPELLVQFQDESVVDDSQLPKDRFSAERLKGVDSTLKIQPAELGDSAMYLCASSSGAHRTDTQYFGPGTRLTVL.

The CDR3 sequence: CASSPGQKWEQYF. The CDR3 nucleotides read TGTGCCAGCTCCCCAGGCCAGAAATGGGAGCAGTACTTC. The genes are TRBV28 and TRBJ2-7; D is undetermined. Trimming stripped 8 bases from V and 7 bases from J, with 18 bases between. Germline CDR1 MDHEN, CDR2 SYDVKM. The CDR3 has 13 residues.

The gene calls are TRBV7-2 and TRBJ2-5, with 7 bases lining up with TRBD1. Germline loops: CDR1 SGHTA, CDR2 FQGNSA. The CDR3 contains 14 residues. Unmatched junction bases numbered 7, after V lost 6 bases and J lost 3 bases. The CDR3 sequence is CASRDGTAEETQYF. The DNA for the CDR3 is TGTGCCAGCAGGGACGGGACAGCCGAAGAGACCCAGTACTTC.

The DNA for the CDR3 is TGTGCCAGCAGCTTACAGGGGAGCGGTTATGGCTACACCTTC. Protein sequence: CASSLQGSGYGYTF. V is TRBV7-9 and J is TRBJ1-2; TRBD1 might be the D (6 bases). CDR1 and CDR2 from the germline V gene are SEHNR and FQNEAQ (reference sequence). Trimming removed 2 bases at V and 5 bases at J, with 12 bases between. There are 14 residues in the CDR3.

V usage is TRBV19 and J usage is TRBJ2-2; D might be TRBD2 (5 bases). Germline V gives CDR1 LNHDA, CDR2 SQIVND (reference sequence). The V end lost 6 bases, the J end lost 1 base, and 9 bases lay between the germline ends. The CDR3 extends over 14 amino acids. The CDR3 here is CASRLRGNTGELFF. For the CDR3, the DNA is TGTGCCAGTAGGCTTCGGGGGAACACCGGGGAGCTGTTTTTT. Complete variable domain (other parts from reference TRBV19 and TRBJ2-2): DGGITQSPKYLFRKEGQNVTLSCEQNLNHDAMYWYRQDPGQGLRLIYYSQIVNDFQKGDIAEGYSVSREKKESFPLTVTSAQKNPTAFYLCASRLRGNTGELFFGEGSRLTVL.

This chain links TRBV11-1 with TRBJ1-1; no definite D call. The V and J ends lost 2 bases and 1 base respectively, with 5 bases between them. This CDR3 region has 13 residues. Germline-derived CDR1 and CDR2 are SGHAT and FQDESV (reference sequence). CDR3 in amino acids: CASSLSGNTEAFF. CDR3 nucleotides: TGTGCCAGCAGCTTAAGTGGGAACACTGAAGCTTTCTTT.

The chain combines TRBV6-5 with TRBJ1-5, with 10 bases lining up with TRBD1. Trimming removed 6 bases from V and 2 bases from J; junction bases left unmatched: 4. This CDR3 comprises 15 residues. Germline V lookup: CDR1 MNHEY, CDR2 SVGAGI. CDR3 coding DNA: TGTGCCAGCAGGAGGGACAGGGGTGGCAATCAGCCCCAGCATTTT. It is translated as CASRRDRGGNQPQHF.

This chain connects TRBV19 to TRBJ1-2; 8 positions agree with TRBD1. The CDR3 contains 13 residues. Trimming cost V 1 base and J 8 bases; bases outside gene matches: 3. CDR1 and CDR2 from the germline V gene are LNHDA and SQIVND (reference sequence). The DNA for the CDR3 is TGTGCCAGTAGTATAGCACAGGGGGACGGCTACACCTTC. Amino acids: CASSIAQGDGYTF.

This clone appeared once. The chain links TRBV5-5 to TRBJ2-7, with a weak D call TRBD1 (5 bases). The CDR3 spans 14 residues. The V end was cut by 0 bases, the J end by 2 bases, with 9 bases between. The germline V gene has CDR1 SGHKS and CDR2 YYEKEE (reference sequence). CDR3 amino acids: CASSLEAGPYEQYF. CDR3 in DNA: TGTGCCAGCAGCTTGGAGGCAGGGCCCTACGAGCAGTACTTC.

The gene calls are TRBV5-4 and TRBJ1-1; D unresolved. Germline values: CDR1 SGHNT, CDR2 YYREEE (reference sequence). The CDR3 contains 14 residues. The V and J ends lost 0 bases and 8 bases respectively, with 14 bases between them. CDR3 nucleotides: TGTGCCAGCAGCTTGGGAGCTGCCATGCAAGAAGCTTTCTTT. Its protein product is CASSLGAAMQEAFF.

The chain joins TRBV5-1 to TRBJ2-7; D is ambiguous. V was trimmed by 0 bases and J by 6 bases, leaving 10 bases between them. CDR1 and CDR2 from the germline V gene are SGHRS and YFSETQ. The CDR3 extends over 13 amino acids. DNA for the CDR3: TGCGCCAGCAGCTTGGAGGGTGCGAGCGAGCAGTACTTC. Amino acid sequence: CASSLEGASEQYF.

The chain couples TRBV27 to TRBJ1-4; D is unclear. The CDR3 has 16 residues. Germline loops: CDR1 MNHEY, CDR2 SMNVEV (reference sequence). Trimming left V 5 bases short and J 0 bases short, with 13 bases between. CDR3 region: CASSELSGATNEKLFF. The CDR3 DNA is TGTGCCAGCAGTGAGCTATCGGGAGCAACTAATGAAAAACTGTTTTTT.

The chain uses TRBV30 and TRBJ1-3; D not resolved. Germline V gene data show CDR1 as GTSNPN and CDR2 as SVGIG (reference sequence). The CDR3 contains 15 residues. V was pared by 0 bases and J by 0 bases, with 9 bases between. The CDR3 DNA follows: TGTGCCTGGAGTGTTCGTGTGATCTCTGGAAACACCATATATTTT. Translated, it gives CAWSVRVISGNTIYF. The complete variable domain, with remaining parts taken from reference TRBV30 and TRBJ1-3, reads SQTIHQWPATLVQPVGSPLSLECTVEGTSNPNLYWYRQAAGRGLQLLFYSVGIGQISSEVPQNLSASRPQDRQFILSSKKLLLSDSGFYLCAWSVRVISGNTIYFGEGSWLTVV.

As for this clone: The sample contains more than one DNA sequence encoding this CDR3. This chain uses TRBV6-5 with TRBJ1-1, with no clear D. V lost 2 bases and J 1 base, leaving 2 bases between the germline ends. The CDR3 covers 12 residues. CDR1 is MNHEY and CDR2 is SVGAGI in the germline V gene. CDR3 nucleotides: TGTGCCAGCAGTTACAGGAACACTGAAGCTTTCTTT. This translates into CASSYRNTEAFF.

The chain combines TRBV11-3 with TRBJ1-1; 7 bases map to TRBD1. The CDR3 covers 12 residues. CDR1 SGHNT and CDR2 YENEEA come from the germline V gene. V lost 4 bases and J lost 11; bases outside the gene matches: 7. CDR3 nucleotide sequence: TGTGCCAGCAGCTCAGACAGGGAGGGGGCTTTCTTT. It is translated as CASSSDREGAFF.